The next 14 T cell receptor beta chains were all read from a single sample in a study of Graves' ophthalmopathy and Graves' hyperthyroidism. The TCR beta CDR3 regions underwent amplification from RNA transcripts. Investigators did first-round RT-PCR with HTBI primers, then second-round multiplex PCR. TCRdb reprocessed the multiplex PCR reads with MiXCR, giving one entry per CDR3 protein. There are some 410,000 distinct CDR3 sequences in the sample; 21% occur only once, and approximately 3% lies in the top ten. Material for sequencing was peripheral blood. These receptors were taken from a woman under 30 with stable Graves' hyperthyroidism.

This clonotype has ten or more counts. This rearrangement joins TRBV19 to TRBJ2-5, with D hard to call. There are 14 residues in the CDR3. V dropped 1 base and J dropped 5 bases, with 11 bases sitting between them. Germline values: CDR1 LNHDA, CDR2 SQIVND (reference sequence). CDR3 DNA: TGTGCCAGTAGTATAGCGGAAGGCTTGGAGACCCAGTACTTC. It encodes CASSIAEGLETQYF. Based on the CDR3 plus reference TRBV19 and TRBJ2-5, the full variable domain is DGGITQSPKYLFRKEGQNVTLSCEQNLNHDAMYWYRQDPGQGLRLIYYSQIVNDFQKGDIAEGYSVSREKKESFPLTVTSAQKNPTAFYLCASSIAEGLETQYFGPGTRLLVL.

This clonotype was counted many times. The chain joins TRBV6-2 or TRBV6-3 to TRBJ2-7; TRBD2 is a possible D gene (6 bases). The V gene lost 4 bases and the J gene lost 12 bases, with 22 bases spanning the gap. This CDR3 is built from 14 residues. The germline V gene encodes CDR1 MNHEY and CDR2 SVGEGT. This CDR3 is CASSFSTEGTAMYF. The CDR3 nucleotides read TGTGCCAGCAGTTTCTCGACGGAGGGGACGGCAATGTACTTC.

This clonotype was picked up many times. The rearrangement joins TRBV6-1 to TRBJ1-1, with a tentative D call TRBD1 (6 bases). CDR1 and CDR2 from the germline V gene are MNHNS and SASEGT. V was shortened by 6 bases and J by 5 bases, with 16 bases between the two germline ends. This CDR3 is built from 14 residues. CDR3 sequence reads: CASRSPTGNTEAFF. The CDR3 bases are TGTGCCAGCAGAAGCCCAACAGGGAATACTGAAGCTTTCTTT.

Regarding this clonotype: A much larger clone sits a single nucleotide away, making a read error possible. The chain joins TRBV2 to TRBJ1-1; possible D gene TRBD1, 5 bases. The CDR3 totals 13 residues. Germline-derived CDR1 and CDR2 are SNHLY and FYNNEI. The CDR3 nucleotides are TGTGCCAGCAGCAACTGGGGGGGGACTGAAGCTTGCTTT. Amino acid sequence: CASSNWGGTEACF. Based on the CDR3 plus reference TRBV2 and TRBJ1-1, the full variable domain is EPEVTQTPSHQVTQMGQEVILRCVPISNHLYFYWYRQILGQKVEFLVSFYNNEISEKSEIFDDQFSVERPDGSNFTLKIRSTKLEDSAMYFCASSNWGGTEACFGQGTRLTVV.

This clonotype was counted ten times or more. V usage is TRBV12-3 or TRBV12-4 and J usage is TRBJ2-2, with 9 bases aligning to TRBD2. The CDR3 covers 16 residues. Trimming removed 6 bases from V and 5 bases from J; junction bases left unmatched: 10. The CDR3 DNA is TGTGCCAGCAGGAAAAGTAGCGGGAGTGGGACCGGGGAGCTGTTTTTT. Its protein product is CASRKSSGSGTGELFF.

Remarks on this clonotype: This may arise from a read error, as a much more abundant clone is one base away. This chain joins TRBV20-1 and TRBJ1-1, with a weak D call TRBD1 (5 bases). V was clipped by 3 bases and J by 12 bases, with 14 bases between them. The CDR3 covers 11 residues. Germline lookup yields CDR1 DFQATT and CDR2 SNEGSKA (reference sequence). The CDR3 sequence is CSARGVRETFF. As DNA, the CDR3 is TGCAGTGCTAGGGGGGTCAGGGAAACTTTCTTT.

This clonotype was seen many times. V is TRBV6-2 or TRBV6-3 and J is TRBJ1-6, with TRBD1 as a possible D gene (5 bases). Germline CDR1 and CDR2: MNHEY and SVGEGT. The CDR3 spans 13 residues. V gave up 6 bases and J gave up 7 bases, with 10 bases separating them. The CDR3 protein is CASRLNRNSPLHF. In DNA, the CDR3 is TGTGCCAGCAGACTAAACAGGAATTCACCCCTCCACTTT.

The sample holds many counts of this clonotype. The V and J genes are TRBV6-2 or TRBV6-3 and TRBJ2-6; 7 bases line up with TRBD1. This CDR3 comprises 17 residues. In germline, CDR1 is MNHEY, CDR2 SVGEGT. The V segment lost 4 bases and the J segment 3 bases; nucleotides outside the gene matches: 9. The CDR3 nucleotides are TGTGCCAGCAGTTCCCCAGGGGGAATCCATGGGGCCAACGTCCTGACTTTC. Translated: CASSSPGGIHGANVLTF.

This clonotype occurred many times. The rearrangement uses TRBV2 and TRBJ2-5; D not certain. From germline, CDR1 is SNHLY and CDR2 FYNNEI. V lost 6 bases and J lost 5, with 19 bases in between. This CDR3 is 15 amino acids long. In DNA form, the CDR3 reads TGTGCCAGCAGGTCCACTTGGGCCTCCGGCGAGACCCAGTACTTC. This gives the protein CASRSTWASGETQYF.

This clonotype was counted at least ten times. This chain's CDR3 is CASSLSLGESGNTIYF. CDR3 nucleotide sequence: TGTGCCAGCAGCTTATCGCTGGGGGAGTCAGGAAACACCATATATTTT. The chain has TRBV7-2 and TRBJ1-3; tentative D call: TRBD1 (5 bases). CDR1 SGHTA and CDR2 FQGNSA come from the germline V gene. V gave up 2 bases and J gave up 4 bases, with 15 bases separating them. This CDR3 has 16 amino acids.

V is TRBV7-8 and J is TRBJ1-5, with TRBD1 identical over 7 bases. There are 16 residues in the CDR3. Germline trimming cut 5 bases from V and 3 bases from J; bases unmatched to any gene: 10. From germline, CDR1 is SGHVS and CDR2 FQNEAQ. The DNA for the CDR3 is TGTGCCAGCAGCAAGGACAGGCGACCTTACAATCAGCCCCAGCATTTT. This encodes CASSKDRRPYNQPQHF.

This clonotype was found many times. The CDR3 reads CASSYDYRAPVVGNQPQHF. In nucleotides, the CDR3 is TGTGCCAGCAGTTACGATTACCGGGCCCCGGTCGTGGGCAATCAGCCCCAGCATTTT. This sequence joins TRBV6-5 and TRBJ1-5; D is ambiguous. The CDR3 length is 19 residues. Germline CDR1 is MNHEY and CDR2 is SVGAGI. The ends were cut back, 2 bases at V and 2 bases at J, with 22 bases in the middle.

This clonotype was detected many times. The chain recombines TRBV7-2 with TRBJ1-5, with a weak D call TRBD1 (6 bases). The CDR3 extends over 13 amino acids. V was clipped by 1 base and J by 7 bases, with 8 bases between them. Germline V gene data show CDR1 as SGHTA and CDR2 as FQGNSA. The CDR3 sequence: CASSLVGQQPQHF. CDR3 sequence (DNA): TGTGCCAGCAGCTTAGTTGGACAGCAGCCCCAGCATTTT.

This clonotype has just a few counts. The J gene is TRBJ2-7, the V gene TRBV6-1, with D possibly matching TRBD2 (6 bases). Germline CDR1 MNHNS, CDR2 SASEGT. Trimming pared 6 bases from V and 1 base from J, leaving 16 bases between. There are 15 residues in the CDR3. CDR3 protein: CASRPQGGASYEQYF. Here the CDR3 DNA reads TGTGCCAGCAGACCCCAGGGCGGGGCGTCCTACGAGCAGTACTTC.